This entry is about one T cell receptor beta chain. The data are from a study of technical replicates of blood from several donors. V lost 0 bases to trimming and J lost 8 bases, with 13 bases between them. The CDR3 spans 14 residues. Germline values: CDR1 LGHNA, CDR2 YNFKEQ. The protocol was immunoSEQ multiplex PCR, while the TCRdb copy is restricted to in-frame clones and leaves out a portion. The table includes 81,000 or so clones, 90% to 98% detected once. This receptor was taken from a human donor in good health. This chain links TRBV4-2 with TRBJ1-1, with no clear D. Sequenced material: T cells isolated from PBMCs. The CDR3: CASSQEGVEREAFF. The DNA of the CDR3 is TGTGCCAGCAGCCAAGAAGGAGTAGAAAGAGAAGCTTTCTTT.